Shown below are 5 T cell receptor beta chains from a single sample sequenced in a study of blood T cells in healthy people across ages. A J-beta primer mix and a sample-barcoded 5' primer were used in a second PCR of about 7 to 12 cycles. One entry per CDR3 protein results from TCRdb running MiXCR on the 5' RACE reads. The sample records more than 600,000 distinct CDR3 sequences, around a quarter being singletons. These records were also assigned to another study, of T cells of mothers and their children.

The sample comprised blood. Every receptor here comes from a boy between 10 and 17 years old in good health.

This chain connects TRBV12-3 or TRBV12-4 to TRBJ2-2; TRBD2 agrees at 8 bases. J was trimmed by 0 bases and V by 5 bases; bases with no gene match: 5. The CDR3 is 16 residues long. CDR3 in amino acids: CASSERGPPNTGELFF. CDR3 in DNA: TGTGCCAGCAGTGAGCGGGGGCCCCCGAACACCGGGGAGCTGTTTTTT.

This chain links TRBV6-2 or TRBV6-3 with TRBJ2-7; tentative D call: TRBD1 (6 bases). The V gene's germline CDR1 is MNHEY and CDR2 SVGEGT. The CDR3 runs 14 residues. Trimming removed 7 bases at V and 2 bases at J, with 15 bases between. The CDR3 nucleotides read TGTGCCAGCACCCGAATGACAGGTACCTACGAGCAGTACTTC. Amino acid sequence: CASTRMTGTYEQYF.

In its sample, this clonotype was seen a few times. The CDR3 sequence is CASRTADSSLGYTF. The CDR3, as DNA: TGCGCCAGCAGAACAGCGGACTCTTCTTTAGGCTACACCTTC. The chain joins TRBV10-2 to TRBJ1-2; D is ambiguous. This CDR3 has 14 residues. Trimming stripped 6 bases from V and 8 bases from J, with 19 bases between. Germline assignment: CDR1 WSHSY and CDR2 SAAADI.

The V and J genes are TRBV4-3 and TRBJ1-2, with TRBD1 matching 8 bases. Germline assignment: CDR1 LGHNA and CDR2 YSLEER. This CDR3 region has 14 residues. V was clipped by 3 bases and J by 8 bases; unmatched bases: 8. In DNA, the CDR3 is TGCGCCAGCAGCCAGGATCAGGGGGCGGAAGGCTACACCTTC. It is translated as CASSQDQGAEGYTF.

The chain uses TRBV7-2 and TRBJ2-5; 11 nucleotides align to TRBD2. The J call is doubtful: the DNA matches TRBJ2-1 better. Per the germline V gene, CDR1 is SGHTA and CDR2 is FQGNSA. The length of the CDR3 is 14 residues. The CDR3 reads CASSSGLAVNEQFF. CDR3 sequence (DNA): TGTGCCAGCAGCTCGGGACTAGCGGTTAATGAGCAGTTCTTC.